This T cell receptor beta chain was recorded in a study of CD8 T cells in ankylosing spondylitis. Study observations and caveats: With a CD8+ phenotype, disease-linked clones were relatively rare in peripheral blood. A motif in TCR beta, a set of 8 or 9 highly homologous variants, appeared characteristic of ankylosing spondylitis blood. As reported, disease-linked clones showed significant enrichment in matched ankylosing spondylitis synovial fluid.

It was by quantitative 5'-RACE with molecular barcodes that TCR beta libraries were made. TCRdb analysed the 5' RACE reads with MiXCR anew, one entry per CDR3 protein. The profile shows tens of thousands of distinct CDR3 sequences, approximately 2.6% of them singletons. This CDR3 comprises 14 residues. The V gene lost 0 bases and the J gene lost 4 bases, with 9 bases spanning the gap. Germline V gene sequence: CDR1 SGDLS, CDR2 YYNGEE. This clonotype was detected many times. Its cognate antigen is unknown. The rearrangement uses TRBV9 and TRBJ2-3; TRBD2 might be the D (6 bases). The receptor's source is a male donor with ankylosing spondylitis or in good health (not recorded which). Specimen: blood, either unsorted or a sorted T cell fraction (not recorded which). As DNA, the CDR3 is TGTGCCAGCAGCGTAGTCGCGGGGTCAGATACGCAGTATTTT. Its protein product is CASSVVAGSDTQYF.